This TCR beta chain was identified during a study of blood T cell repertoires in COVID-19. Study at large: The study drew acute and convalescent COVID-19 samples from the United States, Italy and Spain.

How the authors handled the data: Estimation of nucleated cell counts relied on the amplification of reference gene primers. TCRdb keeps only in-frame clones here, not all; method: immunoSEQ multiplex PCR. V and J calls and clone size come straight from that table; D and trimming were deduced from the DNA. Counted here are 300,000 to 350,000 clones, approximately 85% occurring once; the ten biggest clones make up under 2.5%. This CDR3 is 18 amino acids long. V dropped 3 bases and J dropped 8 bases, with 26 bases sitting between them. CDR1 is SEHNR, CDR2 FQNEAQ, per germline (reference sequence). Participant age was about 18 to 89 years, and participants resided in roughly 24 US areas.

The specimen sequenced was PBMCs or T cells enriched from blood (not recorded which). The sequence was collected from a man aged 30 to 45 who had recovered from COVID-19. V is TRBV7-9 and J is TRBJ2-1; tentative D call: TRBD1 (5 bases). CDR3 sequence (DNA): TGTGCCAGCAGCTTTCCGAAGGTTATCCGAGTCCAGGGCCATGAGCAGTTCTTC. Amino acid sequence: CASSFPKVIRVQGHEQFF.